This T cell receptor (beta chain) was retrieved from a study of T cell changes during pregnancy in multiple sclerosis. Assay used: immunoSEQ multiplex PCR; TCRdb lists only in-frame clones, some missing. This table holds 50,000 to 75,000 clones, more than 85% found once. V gave up 5 bases and J gave up 7 bases; unmatched junction bases: 9. The CDR3 has 15 amino acids. Germline values: CDR1 SEHNR, CDR2 FQNEAQ (reference sequence). Specimen: CD8+ T cells from peripheral blood mononuclear cells, collected in the third trimester of pregnancy. The receptor comes from a female donor with multiple sclerosis, enrolled in a pregnancy study. The chain uses TRBV7-9 and TRBJ2-1, with TRBD2 matching 9 bases. CDR3: CASSHSWTSENEQFF. CDR3 bases: TGTGCCAGCAGCCATTCATGGACTAGCGAGAATGAGCAGTTCTTC. Supplemented by reference TRBV7-9 and TRBJ2-1, the full variable domain reads DTGVSQNPRHKITKRGQNVTFRCDPISEHNRLYWYRQTLGQGPEFLTYFQNEAQLEKSRLLSDRFSAERPKGSFSTLEIQRTEQGDSAMYLCASSHSWTSENEQFFGPGTRLTVL.